This entry describes one TCR beta chain. The target antigen is unknown. This sample was taken from a study of OX40 agonist ivuxolimab in advanced cancers. Findings and limits, study-wide: No determination was made of the antigen specificity of the expanded peripheral T cells.

Germline CDR1 MDHEN, CDR2 SYDVKM. The CDR3 length is 15 residues. V lost 5 bases and J 3 bases, leaving 17 bases between the germline ends. Produced via immunoSEQ multiplex PCR; TCRdb's table is partial and in-frame only. The table has more than 60,000 clones, around 83% seen once. The clonotype originates from an adult with an advanced solid tumor such as melanoma, head and neck, liver or kidney cancer. Sequenced material: CD4+ or CD8+ T cells sorted from blood, taken in a trial of the OX40 agonist ivuxolimab. The rearrangement uses TRBV28 and TRBJ2-7, with unresolved D. The CDR3 loop reads CASSAGGTHVYEQYF. The CDR3 bases are TGTGCCAGCAGTGCAGGCGGAACCCACGTCTACGAGCAGTACTTC.